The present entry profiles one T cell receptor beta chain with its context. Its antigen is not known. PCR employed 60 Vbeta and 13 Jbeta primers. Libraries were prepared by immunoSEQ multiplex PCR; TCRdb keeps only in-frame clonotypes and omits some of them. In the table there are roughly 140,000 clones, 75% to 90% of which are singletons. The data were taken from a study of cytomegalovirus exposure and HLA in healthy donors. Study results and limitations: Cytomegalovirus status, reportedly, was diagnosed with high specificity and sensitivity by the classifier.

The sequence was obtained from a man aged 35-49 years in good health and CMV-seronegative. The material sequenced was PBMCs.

The CDR3 is CASSLDLGDETQYF. CDR3 bases: TGCGCCAGCAGCTTGGACCTCGGGGATGAGACCCAGTACTTC. J is TRBJ2-5 and V is TRBV5-1, with a tentative D call TRBD2 (5 bases). With 0 bases removed from V and 5 bases from J, the gap between germline ends came to 11 bases. This CDR3 contains 14 residues. Germline CDR1 reads SGHRS; CDR2 reads YFSETQ.